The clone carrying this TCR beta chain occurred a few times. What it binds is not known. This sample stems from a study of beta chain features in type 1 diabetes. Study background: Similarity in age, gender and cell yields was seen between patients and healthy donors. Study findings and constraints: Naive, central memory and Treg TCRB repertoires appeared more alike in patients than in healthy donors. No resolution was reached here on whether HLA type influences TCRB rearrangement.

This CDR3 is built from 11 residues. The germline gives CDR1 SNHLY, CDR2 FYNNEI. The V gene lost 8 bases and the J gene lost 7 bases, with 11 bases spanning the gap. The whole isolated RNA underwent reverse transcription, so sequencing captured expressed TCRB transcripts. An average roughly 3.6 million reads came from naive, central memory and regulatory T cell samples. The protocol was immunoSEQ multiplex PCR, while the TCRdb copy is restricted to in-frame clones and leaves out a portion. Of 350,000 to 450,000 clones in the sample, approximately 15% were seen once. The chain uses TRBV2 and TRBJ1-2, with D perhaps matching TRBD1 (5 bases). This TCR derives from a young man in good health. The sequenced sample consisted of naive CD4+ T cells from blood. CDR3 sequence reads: CASSRGGGYTF. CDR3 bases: TGTGCCAGCTCTCGGGGGGGTGGCTACACCTTC.